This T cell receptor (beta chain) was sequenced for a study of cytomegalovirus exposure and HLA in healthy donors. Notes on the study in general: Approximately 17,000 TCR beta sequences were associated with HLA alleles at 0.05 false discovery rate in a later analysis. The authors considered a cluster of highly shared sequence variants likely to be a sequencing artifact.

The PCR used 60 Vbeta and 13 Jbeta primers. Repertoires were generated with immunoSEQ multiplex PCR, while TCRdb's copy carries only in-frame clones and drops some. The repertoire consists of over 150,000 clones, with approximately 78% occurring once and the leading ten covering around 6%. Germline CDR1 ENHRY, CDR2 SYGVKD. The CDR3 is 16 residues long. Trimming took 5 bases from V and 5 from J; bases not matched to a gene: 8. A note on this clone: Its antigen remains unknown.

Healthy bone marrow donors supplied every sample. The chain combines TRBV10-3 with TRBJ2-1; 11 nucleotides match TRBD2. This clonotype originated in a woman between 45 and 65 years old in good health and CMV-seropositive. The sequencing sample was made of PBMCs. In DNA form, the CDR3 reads TGTGCCATCAGTACACTAGCGGGAGTCCTAGACAATGAGCAGTTCTTC. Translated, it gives CAISTLAGVLDNEQFF.